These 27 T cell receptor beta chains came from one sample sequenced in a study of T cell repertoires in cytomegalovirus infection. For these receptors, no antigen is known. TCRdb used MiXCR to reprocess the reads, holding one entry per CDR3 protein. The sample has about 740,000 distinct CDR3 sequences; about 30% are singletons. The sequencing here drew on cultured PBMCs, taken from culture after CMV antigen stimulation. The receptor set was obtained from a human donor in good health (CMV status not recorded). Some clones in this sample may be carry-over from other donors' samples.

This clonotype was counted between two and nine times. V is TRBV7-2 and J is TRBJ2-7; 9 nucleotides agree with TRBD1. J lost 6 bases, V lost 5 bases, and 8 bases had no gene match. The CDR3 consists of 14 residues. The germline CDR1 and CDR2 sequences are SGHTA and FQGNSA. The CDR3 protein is CASSPQGASVEQYF. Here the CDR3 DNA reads TGTGCCAGCAGCCCACAGGGGGCATCGGTCGAGCAGTACTTC.

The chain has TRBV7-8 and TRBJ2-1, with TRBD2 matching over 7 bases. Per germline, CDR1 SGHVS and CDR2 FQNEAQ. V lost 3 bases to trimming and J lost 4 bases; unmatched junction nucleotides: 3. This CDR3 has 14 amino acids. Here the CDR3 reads CASSFGRGYNEQFF. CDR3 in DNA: TGTGCCAGCAGCTTTGGGAGGGGTTACAATGAGCAGTTCTTC.

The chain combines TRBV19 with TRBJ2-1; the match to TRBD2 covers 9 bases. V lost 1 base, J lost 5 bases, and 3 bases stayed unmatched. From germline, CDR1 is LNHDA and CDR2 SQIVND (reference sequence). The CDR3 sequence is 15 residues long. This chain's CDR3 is CASSIVLAGHNEQFF. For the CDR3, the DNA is TGTGCCAGTAGTATAGTTCTAGCGGGGCACAATGAGCAGTTCTTC.

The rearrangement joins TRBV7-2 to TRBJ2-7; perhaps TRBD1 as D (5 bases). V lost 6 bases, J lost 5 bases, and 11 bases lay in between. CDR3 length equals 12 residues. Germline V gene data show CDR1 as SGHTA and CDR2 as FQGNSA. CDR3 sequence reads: CASRKTRDEQYF. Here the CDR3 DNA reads TGTGCCAGCAGAAAAACCAGGGACGAGCAGTACTTC.

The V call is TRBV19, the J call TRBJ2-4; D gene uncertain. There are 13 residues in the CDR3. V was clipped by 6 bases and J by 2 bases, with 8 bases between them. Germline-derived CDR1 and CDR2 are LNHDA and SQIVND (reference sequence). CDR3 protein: CASRTRSKNIQYF. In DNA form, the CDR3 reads TGTGCCAGTAGAACCCGGTCCAAAAACATTCAGTACTTC.

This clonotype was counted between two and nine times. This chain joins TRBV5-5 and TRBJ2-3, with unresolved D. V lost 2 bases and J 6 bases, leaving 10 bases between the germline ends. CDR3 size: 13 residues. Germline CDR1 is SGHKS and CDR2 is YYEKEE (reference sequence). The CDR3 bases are TGTGCCAGCAGCTTCTACTTGGGCGATACGCAGTATTTT. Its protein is CASSFYLGDTQYF.

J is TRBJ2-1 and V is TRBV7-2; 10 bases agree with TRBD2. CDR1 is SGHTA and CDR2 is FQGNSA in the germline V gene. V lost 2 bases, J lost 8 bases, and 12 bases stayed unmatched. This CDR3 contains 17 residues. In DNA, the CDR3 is TGTGCCAGCAGCTTAAGGGCTAGCGGGAGCGGGAGGGATGAGCAGTTCTTC. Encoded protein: CASSLRASGSGRDEQFF.

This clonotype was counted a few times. The CDR3 region has the DNA TGTGCCAGCAGCTCCTCCCAAGGAGAGACCCAGTACTTC. It encodes CASSSSQGETQYF. V gene TRBV7-7 combines with J gene TRBJ2-5; D not resolved. CDR3 size: 13 residues. The V and J ends lost 4 bases and 4 bases respectively, with 10 bases between them. Germline V gene data show CDR1 as SSHAT and CDR2 as FNYEAQ (reference sequence).

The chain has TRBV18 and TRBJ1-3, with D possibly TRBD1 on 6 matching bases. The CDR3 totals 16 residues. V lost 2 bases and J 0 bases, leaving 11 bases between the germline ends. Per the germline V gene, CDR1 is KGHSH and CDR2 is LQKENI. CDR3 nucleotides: TGTGCCAGCTCACCATCGACAGGCGACTCTGGAAACACCATATATTTT. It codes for CASSPSTGDSGNTIYF.

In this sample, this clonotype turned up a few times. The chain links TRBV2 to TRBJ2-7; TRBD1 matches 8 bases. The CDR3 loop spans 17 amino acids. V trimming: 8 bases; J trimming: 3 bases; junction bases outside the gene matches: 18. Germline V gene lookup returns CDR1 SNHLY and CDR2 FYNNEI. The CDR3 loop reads CASETPGGSTSNYEQYF. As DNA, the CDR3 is TGTGCCAGCGAAACTCCAGGGGGCTCCACCTCTAACTACGAGCAGTACTTC.

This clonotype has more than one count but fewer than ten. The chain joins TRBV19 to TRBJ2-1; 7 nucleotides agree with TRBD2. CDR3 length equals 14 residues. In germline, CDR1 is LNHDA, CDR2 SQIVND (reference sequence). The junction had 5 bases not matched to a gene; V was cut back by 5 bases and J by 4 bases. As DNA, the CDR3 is TGTGCCAGTAGTTTCCTAGCGGAGTACAATGAGCAGTTCTTC. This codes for CASSFLAEYNEQFF. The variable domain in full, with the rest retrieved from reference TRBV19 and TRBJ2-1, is DGGITQSPKYLFRKEGQNVTLSCEQNLNHDAMYWYRQDPGQGLRLIYYSQIVNDFQKGDIAEGYSVSREKKESFPLTVTSAQKNPTAFYLCASSFLAEYNEQFFGPGTRLTVL.

The CDR3 sequence is CASSLTYGEETQYF. The CDR3 DNA follows: TGTGCCAGCAGTCTAACGTACGGTGAAGAGACCCAGTACTTC. V is TRBV28 and J is TRBJ2-5, with no clear D. Germline CDR1 and CDR2: MDHEN and SYDVKM. The CDR3 is made up of 14 amino acids. The germline V and J ends were trimmed by 5 bases and 3 bases, with 13 bases remaining between them.

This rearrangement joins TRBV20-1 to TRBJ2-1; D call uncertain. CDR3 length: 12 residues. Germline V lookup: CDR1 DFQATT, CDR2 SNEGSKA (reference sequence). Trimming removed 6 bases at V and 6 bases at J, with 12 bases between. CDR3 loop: CSAQRAVNEQFF. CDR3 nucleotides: TGCAGTGCCCAACGGGCGGTCAATGAGCAGTTCTTC.

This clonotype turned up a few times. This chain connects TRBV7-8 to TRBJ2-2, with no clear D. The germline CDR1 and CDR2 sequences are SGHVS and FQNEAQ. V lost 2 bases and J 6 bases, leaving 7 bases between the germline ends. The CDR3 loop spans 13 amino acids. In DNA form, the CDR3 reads TGTGCCAGCAGCTTAACGGGTGCCGGGGAGCTGTTTTTT. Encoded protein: CASSLTGAGELFF.

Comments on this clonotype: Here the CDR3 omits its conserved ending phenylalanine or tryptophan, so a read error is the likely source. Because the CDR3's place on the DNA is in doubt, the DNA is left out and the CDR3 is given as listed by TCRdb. The chain's CDR3 is CASSLRDRDTEAVV. This chain uses TRBV7-2 with TRBJ1-1; the DNA was not used to check the table's D call, TRBD1. Inclusive of both ends, the CDR3 amounts to 14 amino acids. Looked up from germline, CDR1 is SGHTA and CDR2 is FQGNSA.

The chain's CDR3 is CASRDGHSTGEQFF. For the CDR3, the DNA is TGTGCCAGCCGTGACGGACACTCAACGGGTGAGCAGTTCTTC. The chain uses TRBV11-2 and TRBJ2-1; possible D gene TRBD1, 5 bases. From germline, CDR1 is SGHAT and CDR2 FQNNGV. The CDR3 is 14 residues long. V was cut by 8 bases and J by 9 bases, with 20 bases left in between.

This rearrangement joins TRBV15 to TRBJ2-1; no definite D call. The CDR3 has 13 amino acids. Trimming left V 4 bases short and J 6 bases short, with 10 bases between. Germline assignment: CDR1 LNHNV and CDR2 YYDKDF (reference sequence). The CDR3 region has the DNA TGTGCCACCAGCAAACTCGGCCGCAATGAGCAGTTCTTC. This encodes CATSKLGRNEQFF.

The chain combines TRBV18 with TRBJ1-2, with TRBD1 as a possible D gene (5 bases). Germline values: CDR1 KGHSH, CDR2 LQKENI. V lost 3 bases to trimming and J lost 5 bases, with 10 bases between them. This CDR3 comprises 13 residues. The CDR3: CASSPDKRYGYTF. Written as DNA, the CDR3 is TGTGCCAGCTCACCGGACAAGCGATATGGCTACACCTTC.

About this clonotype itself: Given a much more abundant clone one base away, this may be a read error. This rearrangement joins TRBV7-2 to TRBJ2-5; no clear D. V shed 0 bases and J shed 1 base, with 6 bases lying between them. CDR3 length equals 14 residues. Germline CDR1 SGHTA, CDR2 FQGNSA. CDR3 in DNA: TGTGCCAGCAGCTTAGCCATCTTCCAAGAGACCCAGTACTTC. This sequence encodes CASSLAIFQETQYF.

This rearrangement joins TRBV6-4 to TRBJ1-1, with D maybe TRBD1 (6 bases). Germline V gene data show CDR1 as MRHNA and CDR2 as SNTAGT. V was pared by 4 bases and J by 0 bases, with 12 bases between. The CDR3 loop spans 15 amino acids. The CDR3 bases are TGTGCCAGCAGTGCGGGACATCTCATGAACACTGAAGCTTTCTTT. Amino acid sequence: CASSAGHLMNTEAFF.

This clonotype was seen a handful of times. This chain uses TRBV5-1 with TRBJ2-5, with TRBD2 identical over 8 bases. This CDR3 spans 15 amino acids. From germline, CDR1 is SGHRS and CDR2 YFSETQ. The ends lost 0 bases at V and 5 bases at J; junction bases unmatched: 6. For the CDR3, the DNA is TGCGCCAGCAGCTTGGAATCGGGGGGGTCGGAGACCCAGTACTTC. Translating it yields CASSLESGGSETQYF.

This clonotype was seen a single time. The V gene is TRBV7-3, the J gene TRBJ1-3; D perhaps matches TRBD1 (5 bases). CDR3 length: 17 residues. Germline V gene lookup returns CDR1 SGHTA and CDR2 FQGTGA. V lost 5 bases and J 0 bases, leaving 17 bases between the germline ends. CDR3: CASSHPSGLVSGNTIYF. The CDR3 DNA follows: TGTGCCAGCAGCCACCCCTCAGGGCTGGTCTCTGGAAACACCATATATTTT.

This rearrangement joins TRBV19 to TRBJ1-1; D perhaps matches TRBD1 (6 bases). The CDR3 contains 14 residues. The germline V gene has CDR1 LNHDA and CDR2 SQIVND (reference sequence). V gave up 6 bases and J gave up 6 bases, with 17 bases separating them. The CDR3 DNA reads TGTGCCAGTAGACTTACCTACAGGGCACCTGAAGCTTTCTTT. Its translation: CASRLTYRAPEAFF.

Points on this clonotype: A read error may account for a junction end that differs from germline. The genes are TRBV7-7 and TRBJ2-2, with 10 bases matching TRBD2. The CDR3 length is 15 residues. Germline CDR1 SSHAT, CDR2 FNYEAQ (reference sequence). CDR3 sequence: CASSLRLAGAGELCF. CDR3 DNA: TGTGCCAGCAGCTTGCGCCTAGCGGGAGCCGGGGAGCTGTGTTTT.

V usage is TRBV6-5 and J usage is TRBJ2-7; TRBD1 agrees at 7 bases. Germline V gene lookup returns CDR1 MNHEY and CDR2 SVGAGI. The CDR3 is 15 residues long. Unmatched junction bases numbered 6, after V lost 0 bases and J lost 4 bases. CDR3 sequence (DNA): TGTGCCAGCAGTTACTCGGGGACAGTGGGATACGAGCAGTACTTC. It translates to CASSYSGTVGYEQYF.

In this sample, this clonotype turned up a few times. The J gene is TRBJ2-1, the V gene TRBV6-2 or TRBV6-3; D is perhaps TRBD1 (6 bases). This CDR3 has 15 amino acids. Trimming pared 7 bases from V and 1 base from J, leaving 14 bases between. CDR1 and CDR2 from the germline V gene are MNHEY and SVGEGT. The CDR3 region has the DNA TGTGCCAGCAAGGACAGTCGGTCGTCCTACAATGAGCAGTTCTTC. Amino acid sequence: CASKDSRSSYNEQFF.

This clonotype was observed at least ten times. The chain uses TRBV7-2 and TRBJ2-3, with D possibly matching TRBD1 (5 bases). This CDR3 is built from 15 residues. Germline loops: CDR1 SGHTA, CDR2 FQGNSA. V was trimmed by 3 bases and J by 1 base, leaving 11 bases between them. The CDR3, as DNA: TGTGCCAGCAGCTTCAAAGGGGCTGGCACAGATACGCAGTATTTT. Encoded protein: CASSFKGAGTDTQYF. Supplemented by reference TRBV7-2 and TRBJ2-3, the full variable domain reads GAGVSQSPSNKVTEKGKDVELRCDPISGHTALYWYRQSLGQGLEFLIYFQGNSAPDKSGLPSDRFSAERTGGSVSTLTIQRTQQEDSAVYLCASSFKGAGTDTQYFGPGTRLTVL.